This T cell receptor (beta chain) was captured in a study of T cells in Graves' hyperthyroidism and ophthalmopathy. Study results and limitations: In validation, the model predicted ophthalmopathy. These predictions came a median about 6.8 months before onset. Blood also showed most of the thyroid clonotypes that were expanded above 0.001.

Regions amplified from RNA transcripts were the TCR beta CDR3 regions. The HTBI primer set was used in a first-round RT-PCR of the TCR CDR3. From the multiplex PCR reads, TCRdb called clonotypes with MiXCR, one entry per CDR3 protein. The sample has some 600,000 distinct CDR3 sequences; around 14% are singletons. With V trimmed by 2 bases and J by 7 bases, 14 bases remained unmatched. This CDR3 has 18 residues. This clonotype was counted many times. Its antigen is unidentified. The sequenced sample was blood. This TCR was recovered from a woman aged 25 to 39 with Graves' hyperthyroidism that later progressed to Graves' ophthalmopathy. This sequence joins TRBV12-3 or TRBV12-4 and TRBJ2-1, with 10 bases aligning to TRBD2. In nucleotides, the CDR3 is TGTGCCAGCAGTTTAATGACCGAGCGGGAGGGCGGGCTGAATGAGCAGTTCTTC. It specifies CASSLMTEREGGLNEQFF.